This T cell receptor beta chain comes out of a study of cytomegalovirus exposure and HLA in healthy donors. Germline CDR1 SGHRS, CDR2 YFSETQ. V lost 0 bases to trimming and J lost 4 bases, with 13 bases between them. The CDR3 has 15 residues. With 60 Vbeta and 13 Jbeta primers, the PCR was carried out. Sequencing used immunoSEQ multiplex PCR; TCRdb keeps in-frame clones, though not all of them. The data show tens of thousands of clones, over 70% seen once. Whole-study findings and limits: Rare TCR sequences predominated, though certain public TCRs were found in many donors. Productive rates of about 87% or about 30% were seen for most TCR beta V segments in an earlier analysis. Sequencing had likely introduced a cluster of highly shared sequence variants as an artifact.

Comments on this clone: Its target is not known.

The chain has TRBV5-1 and TRBJ1-1; the D is unclear. This receptor was obtained from a woman between 35 and 50 years old in good health and CMV-seropositive. Sequencing was performed on PBMCs. CDR3 DNA sequence: TGCGCCAGCAGCTTGGCCGGGTCCAAAGGCACTGAAGCTTTCTTT. It codes for CASSLAGSKGTEAFF. Full variable domain (missing parts from reference TRBV5-1 and TRBJ1-1): KAGVTQTPRYLIKTRGQQVTLSCSPISGHRSVSWYQQTPGQGLQFLFEYFSETQRNKGNFPGRFSGRQFSNSRSEMNVSTLELGDSALYLCASSLAGSKGTEAFFGQGTRLTVV.